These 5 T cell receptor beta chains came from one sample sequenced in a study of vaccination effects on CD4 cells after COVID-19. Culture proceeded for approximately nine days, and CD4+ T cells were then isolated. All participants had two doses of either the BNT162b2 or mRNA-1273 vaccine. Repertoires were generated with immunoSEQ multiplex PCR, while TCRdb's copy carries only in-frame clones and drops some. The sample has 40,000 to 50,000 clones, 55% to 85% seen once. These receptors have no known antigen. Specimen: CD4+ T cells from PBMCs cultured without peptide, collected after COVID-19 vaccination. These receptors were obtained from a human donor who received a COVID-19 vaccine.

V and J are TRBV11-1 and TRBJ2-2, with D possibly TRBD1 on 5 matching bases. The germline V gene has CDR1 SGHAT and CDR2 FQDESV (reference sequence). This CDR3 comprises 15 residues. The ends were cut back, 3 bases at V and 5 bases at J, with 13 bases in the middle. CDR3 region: CASSFGARATGELFF. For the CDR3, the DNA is TGTGCCAGCAGCTTTGGGGCCCGGGCTACCGGGGAGCTGTTTTTT.

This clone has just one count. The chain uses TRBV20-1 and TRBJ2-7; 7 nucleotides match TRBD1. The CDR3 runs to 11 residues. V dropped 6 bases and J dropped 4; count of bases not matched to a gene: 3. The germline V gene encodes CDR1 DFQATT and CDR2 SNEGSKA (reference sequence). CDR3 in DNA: TGCAGTGCCAAGGACAGGTACGAGCAGTACTTC. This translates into CSAKDRYEQYF.

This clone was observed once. The CDR3 here is CASSTRTGNTGELFF. CDR3 DNA sequence: TGTGCCAGCAGCACCCGGACAGGGAACACCGGGGAGCTGTTTTTT. The rearrangement links TRBV3-1 (or the pseudogene TRBV3-2) to TRBJ2-2; 7 bases fit TRBD1. CDR1 and CDR2 (germline): LGHDT, YNNKEL (reference sequence). The CDR3 extends over 15 amino acids. Germline trimming cut 5 bases from V and 1 base from J; bases unmatched to any gene: 4.

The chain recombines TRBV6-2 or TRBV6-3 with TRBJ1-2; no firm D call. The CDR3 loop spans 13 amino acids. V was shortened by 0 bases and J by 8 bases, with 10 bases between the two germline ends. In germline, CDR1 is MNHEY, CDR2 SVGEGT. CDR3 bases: TGTGCCAGCAGTTACTCGGGAGGGCCCGGCTACACCTTC. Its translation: CASSYSGGPGYTF.

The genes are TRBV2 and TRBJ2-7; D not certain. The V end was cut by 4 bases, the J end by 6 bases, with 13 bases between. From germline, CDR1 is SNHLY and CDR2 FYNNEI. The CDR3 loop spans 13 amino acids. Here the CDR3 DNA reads TGTGCCAGCAGTGGGAAGGGTAAGAGCGAGCAGTACTTC. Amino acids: CASSGKGKSEQYF.